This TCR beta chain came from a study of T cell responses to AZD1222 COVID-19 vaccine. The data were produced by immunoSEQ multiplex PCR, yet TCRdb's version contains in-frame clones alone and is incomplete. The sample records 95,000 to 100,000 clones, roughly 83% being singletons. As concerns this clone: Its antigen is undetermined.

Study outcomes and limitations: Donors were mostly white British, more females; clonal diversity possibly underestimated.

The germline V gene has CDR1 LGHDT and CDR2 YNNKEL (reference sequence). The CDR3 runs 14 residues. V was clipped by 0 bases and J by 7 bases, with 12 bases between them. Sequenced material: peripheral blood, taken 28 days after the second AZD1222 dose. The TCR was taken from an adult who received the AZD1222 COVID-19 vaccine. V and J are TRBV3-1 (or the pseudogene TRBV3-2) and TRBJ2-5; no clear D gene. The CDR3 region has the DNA TGTGCCAGCAGCCAAGATCCGGCCACTGGGACCCAGTACTTC. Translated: CASSQDPATGTQYF.